This T cell receptor beta chain was obtained from a study of T cells in women clearing cervical HPV infection. On this clone: The read gets to within 3 residues of the CDR3 end, and the germline J gene fills in the rest.

Germline CDR1 and CDR2: DFQATT and SNEGSKA (reference sequence). The CDR3 covers 16 residues. J lost 0 bases, V lost 5 bases, and 7 bases had no gene match. Method: immunoSEQ multiplex PCR; TCRdb's copy keeps in-frame clones and lacks some. Its table lists just under 35,000 clones. Sequenced material: blood buffy coat. The chain has TRBV20-1 and TRBJ2-5; TRBD1 aligns across 12 bases. The receptor comes from a woman between 18 and 69 years old with a cervical HPV16 infection that either progressed to CIN3+ or cleared (not recorded which). The CDR3 loop is CSAVGTGGAYQETQYF. The sequenced CDR3 bases are TGCAGTGCTGTCGGGACAGGGGGCGCTTACCAAGAGACC.